This entry features one T cell receptor (beta chain) sequence. The data were obtained in a study of control samples from healthy donors and cancer patients. Sequencing used immunoSEQ multiplex PCR; TCRdb keeps in-frame clones, though not all of them. Of 150,000 or so clones listed, roughly 94% are singletons. Germline CDR1 and CDR2: LNHDA and SQIVND (reference sequence). This CDR3 is built from 15 residues. Trimming removed 2 bases at V and 0 bases at J, with 8 bases between. V usage is TRBV19 and J usage is TRBJ1-5; D unresolved. The clonotype comes from a man aged 55 to 70 with colorectal cancer. The sequenced sample was PBMCs. CDR3 nucleotides: TGTGCCAGTAGTATATGGGGTAGTAGCAATCAGCCCCAGCATTTT. This encodes CASSIWGSSNQPQHF.